The 24 T cell receptor beta chains below come from one sample, sequenced in a study of control samples from healthy donors and cancer patients. Clones were sequenced by immunoSEQ multiplex PCR, and TCRdb holds only the in-frame ones, with some missing. This table has roughly 58,000 clones, approximately 89% appearing once. Sequences were obtained from PBMCs. These receptor sequences come from a woman aged 55-69 years with lung cancer.

V and J are TRBV29-1 and TRBJ1-1, with a possible D match to TRBD1 (5 bases). Germline V gives CDR1 SQVTM, CDR2 ANQGSEA. The CDR3 spans 13 residues. V gave up 4 bases and J gave up 5 bases, with 14 bases separating them. The CDR3 region is CSVARDGWTEAFF. Written as DNA, the CDR3 is TGCAGCGTTGCCAGGGATGGGTGGACTGAAGCTTTCTTT. The full variable domain, completed using reference TRBV29-1 and TRBJ1-1, is SAVISQKPSRDICQRGTSLTIQCQVDSQVTMMFWYRQQPGQSLTLIATANQGSEATYESGFVIDKFPISRPNLTFSTLTVSNMSPEDSSIYLCSVARDGWTEAFFGQGTRLTVV.

The genes are TRBV15 and TRBJ1-2, with D possibly being TRBD1 (5 bases). V lost 1 base and J 3 bases, leaving 12 bases between the germline ends. Germline CDR1 reads LNHNV; CDR2 reads YYDKDF (reference sequence). The CDR3 is made up of 15 amino acids. As DNA, the CDR3 is TGTGCCACCAGCAGAGGGAGGACGGGGGACTATGGCTACACCTTC. It encodes CATSRGRTGDYGYTF.

The chain couples TRBV12-3 or TRBV12-4 to TRBJ2-1; 7 bases agree with TRBD2. CDR3 length equals 12 residues. Trimming took 3 bases from V and 7 from J; bases not matched to a gene: 0. CDR3 region: CASSFGGNEQFF. The CDR3 coding sequence is TGTGCCAGCAGTTTCGGGGGGAATGAGCAGTTCTTC.

The V gene is TRBV5-6, the J gene TRBJ2-5, with D hard to call. Germline CDR1 reads SGHDT; CDR2 reads YYEEEE. This CDR3 has 15 residues. V lost 1 base, J lost 5 bases, and 15 bases lay in between. The CDR3 coding sequence is TGTGCCAGCAGCTTGATGGGTCTGATGCAGGAGACCCAGTACTTC. Its protein is CASSLMGLMQETQYF. Together with reference TRBV5-6 and TRBJ2-5, the CDR3 gives the full variable domain: DAGVTQSPTHLIKTRGQQVTLRCSPKSGHDTVSWYQQALGQGPQFIFQYYEEEERQRGNFPDRFSGHQFPNYSSELNVNALLLGDSALYLCASSLMGLMQETQYFGPGTRLLVL.

The chain links TRBV10-3 to TRBJ1-1; D is unclear. This CDR3 comprises 16 residues. V lost 0 bases and J 5 bases, leaving 16 bases between the germline ends. CDR1 is ENHRY, CDR2 SYGVKD, per germline. The CDR3 here is CAISESALSLGTEAFF. The CDR3 DNA sequence: TGTGCCATCAGTGAGTCTGCGTTGTCCCTGGGGACTGAAGCTTTCTTT.

The rearrangement links TRBV5-1 to TRBJ1-5; unclear D gene. This CDR3 has 15 amino acids. The germline CDR1 and CDR2 sequences are SGHRS and YFSETQ. V dropped 0 bases and J dropped 4 bases, with 11 bases sitting between them. CDR3 sequence reads: CASSLALGPNQPQHF. The CDR3, as DNA: TGCGCCAGCAGCTTGGCTTTAGGGCCTAATCAGCCCCAGCATTTT. Complete variable domain (other parts from reference TRBV5-1 and TRBJ1-5): KAGVTQTPRYLIKTRGQQVTLSCSPISGHRSVSWYQQTPGQGLQFLFEYFSETQRNKGNFPGRFSGRQFSNSRSEMNVSTLELGDSALYLCASSLALGPNQPQHFGDGTRLSIL.

The rearrangement links TRBV5-4 to TRBJ1-1, with 9 bases matching TRBD1. CDR1 is SGHNT and CDR2 is YYREEE in the germline V gene (reference sequence). J gave up 6 bases and V 3 bases, and 9 bases lay outside the gene matches. This CDR3 has 15 residues. The CDR3 DNA sequence: TGTGCCAGCAGCTCCGGACAGGGGAAGGGGCCTGAAGCTTTCTTT. It encodes CASSSGQGKGPEAFF.

This sequence joins TRBV2 and TRBJ2-5; D call uncertain. The CDR3 is made up of 13 amino acids. Trimming removed 8 bases from V and 1 base from J, with 11 bases in between. Germline assignment: CDR1 SNHLY and CDR2 FYNNEI. In DNA form, the CDR3 reads TGTGCCAGCGGAAAGGGCTTCCAAGAGACCCAGTACTTC. This gives the protein CASGKGFQETQYF.

The chain couples TRBV10-1 to TRBJ2-1, with 8 nucleotides matching TRBD2. The V segment lost 5 bases and the J segment 7 bases; nucleotides outside the gene matches: 7. Germline V gene sequence: CDR1 WNHNN, CDR2 SYGVQD (reference sequence). The CDR3 runs 14 residues. The CDR3 DNA is TGCGCCAGCAGTCCGGGAGGGCTTAGGAATGAGCAGTTCTTC. Translation gives CASSPGGLRNEQFF.

This rearrangement joins TRBV6-5 to TRBJ2-1; 15 bases match TRBD2. Per germline, CDR1 MNHEY and CDR2 SVGAGI. Trimming cost V 2 bases and J 7 bases; bases outside gene matches: 3. There are 16 residues in the CDR3. The CDR3 spells CASSYVGLAGGNEQFF. The CDR3 DNA sequence: TGTGCCAGCAGTTACGTTGGACTAGCGGGGGGGAATGAGCAGTTCTTC.

V and J are TRBV2 and TRBJ2-1, with 8 bases matching TRBD1. Trimming took 0 bases from V and 3 from J; bases not matched to a gene: 4. Per germline, CDR1 SNHLY and CDR2 FYNNEI. The CDR3 is 16 residues long. CDR3 amino acids: CASSEAGTGLYNEQFF. CDR3 DNA sequence: TGTGCCAGCAGTGAAGCTGGGACAGGTCTCTACAATGAGCAGTTCTTC. The entire variable domain, with the rest obtained from reference TRBV2 and TRBJ2-1, is as follows: EPEVTQTPSHQVTQMGQEVILRCVPISNHLYFYWYRQILGQKVEFLVSFYNNEISEKSEIFDDQFSVERPDGSNFTLKIRSTKLEDSAMYFCASSEAGTGLYNEQFFGPGTRLTVL.

This chain uses TRBV5-1 with TRBJ1-1, with D perhaps TRBD1 (5 bases). CDR1 is SGHRS, CDR2 YFSETQ, per germline. This CDR3 contains 14 residues. V lost 0 bases to trimming and J lost 2 bases, with 8 bases between them. The DNA for the CDR3 is TGCGCCAGCAGCTTGGGGACATTTAACACTGAAGCTTTCTTT. Translation gives CASSLGTFNTEAFF.

The chain combines TRBV21-1 with TRBJ1-5. TRBV21-1 corresponds to a pseudogene. The CDR3 consists of 14 residues. The CDR3 region has the DNA TGTGCCAGCAGCAAACACCTCACCCATCAGCCCCAGCATTTT. Amino acids: CASSKHLTHQPQHF.

In its sample, this clone was seen once. V and J are TRBV5-1 and TRBJ2-1; 9 bases are shared with TRBD1. J lost 8 bases, V lost 4 bases, and 7 bases had no gene match. This CDR3 is 14 amino acids long. Germline CDR1 and CDR2: SGHRS and YFSETQ. CDR3 amino acids: CASSGDREFHEQFF. The CDR3 DNA reads as TGCGCCAGCAGCGGGGACAGGGAATTTCATGAGCAGTTCTTC.

The rearrangement links TRBV10-3 to TRBJ1-4; no firm D call. The V end was cut by 2 bases, the J end by 7 bases, with 8 bases between. The CDR3 sequence is 13 residues long. Germline V gene sequence: CDR1 ENHRY, CDR2 SYGVKD. CDR3 in DNA: TGTGCCATCAGTGAGGGGAGCGGTGAAAAACTGTTTTTT. Protein sequence: CAISEGSGEKLFF.

The J gene is TRBJ2-7, the V gene TRBV27; TRBD1 might be the D (6 bases). Trimming shortened V by 6 bases and J by 8 bases, and 17 bases separated the two germline ends. Germline V CDR1 and CDR2: MNHEY, SMNVEV (reference sequence). The CDR3 is 13 residues long. CDR3 sequence (DNA): TGTGCCAGCAGCCCTGGACAGCTTTTAAAGCAGTACTTC. This sequence encodes CASSPGQLLKQYF.

This clone has only a few counts. The chain is built from TRBV3-1 (or the pseudogene TRBV3-2) and TRBJ2-5; 8 nucleotides align to TRBD2. There are 15 residues in the CDR3. CDR1 and CDR2 (germline): LGHDT, YNNKEL (reference sequence). J lost 4 bases, V lost 1 base, and 5 bases had no gene match. The CDR3 bases are TGTGCCAGCAGCCAAGTCGGGCTAGCGGGAGAGACCCAGTACTTC. Translation gives CASSQVGLAGETQYF.

This chain uses TRBV6-1 with TRBJ2-3; 7 bases map to TRBD1. Losses at the gene ends were 6 bases for V and 12 bases for J; bases not matched to a gene: 6. This CDR3 contains 11 residues. Germline loops: CDR1 MNHNS, CDR2 SASEGT. This CDR3 reads CASSRRDRQYF. The CDR3 DNA is TGTGCCAGCAGCCGTCGGGACAGACAGTATTTT.

The chain uses TRBV2 and TRBJ1-1; D not certain. This CDR3 spans 15 amino acids. Per the germline V gene, CDR1 is SNHLY and CDR2 is FYNNEI. The V end was cut by 8 bases, the J end by 10 bases, with 26 bases between. The CDR3 nucleotides are TGTGCCAGCCTGATGCTGGGCCTACAATTTTACGGAGCTTTCTTT. Translated, it gives CASLMLGLQFYGAFF.

In nucleotides, the CDR3 is TGTGCCAGCAGCAGCATTAACCCAAGTGACAATCAGCCCCAGCATTTT. This codes for CASSSINPSDNQPQHF. The V and J genes are TRBV6-6 and TRBJ1-5; no firm D call. V shed 6 bases and J shed 3 bases, with 18 bases lying between them. This CDR3 spans 16 amino acids. Germline CDR1 MNHNY, CDR2 SVGAGI (reference sequence).

V and J are TRBV29-1 and TRBJ1-2, with D uncertain. Deletions cut 4 bases from V and 1 base from J, with 7 bases between. CDR1 and CDR2 from the germline V gene are SQVTM and ANQGSEA. The CDR3 runs 12 residues. CDR3 DNA sequence: TGCAGCGTTGGAGTCCTTAACTATGGCTACACCTTC. Translated, it gives CSVGVLNYGYTF.

This clone was seen only a few times. The V gene is TRBV7-9, the J gene TRBJ2-2; D is unclear. In germline, CDR1 is SEHNR, CDR2 FQNEAQ (reference sequence). The germline V and J ends were trimmed by 1 base and 7 bases, with 4 bases remaining between them. The CDR3 totals 12 residues. The CDR3 loop reads CASSLDVGELFF. CDR3 sequence (DNA): TGTGCCAGCAGCTTAGATGTCGGGGAGCTGTTTTTT.

The CDR3 DNA is TGCGCCAGCAGCACTACAGGGACGGGCTCTGGAAACACCATATATTTT. Its protein product is CASSTTGTGSGNTIYF. The chain couples TRBV5-1 to TRBJ1-3; possibly TRBD1 for D (6 bases). Germline-derived CDR1 and CDR2 are SGHRS and YFSETQ. Trimming took off 4 bases at V and 0 bases at J, with 14 bases between the two ends. This CDR3 contains 16 residues.

The chain joins TRBV24-1 to TRBJ2-1; D perhaps matches TRBD1 (6 bases). Germline V gene sequence: CDR1 KGHDR, CDR2 SFDVKD. The CDR3 totals 16 residues. V was clipped by 6 bases and J by 0 bases, with 14 bases between them. Here the CDR3 DNA reads TGTGCCACCAGTCCCAGGACAGCCAGCTCCTACAATGAGCAGTTCTTC. It yields the protein CATSPRTASSYNEQFF.